These 17 T cell receptor beta chains were all obtained from the same sample, sequenced in a study of blood T cells in healthy people across ages. A J-beta primer mix and a sample-barcoded 5' primer were used in a second PCR of roughly 6 to 12 cycles. TCRdb passed the 5' RACE reads through MiXCR, listing each CDR3 protein once. The table records about 1.7 million distinct CDR3 sequences, approximately 28% of them present only once. Sequencing was carried out using blood. The receptors derive from a young woman in good health.

There are a few counts of this clonotype. The V and J genes are TRBV29-1 and TRBJ2-4; D possibly corresponds to TRBD1 (5 bases). V dropped 6 bases and J dropped 13 bases, with 16 bases sitting between them. CDR1 is SQVTM and CDR2 is ANQGSEA in the germline V gene. This CDR3 is 11 amino acids long. CDR3 amino acids: CSVETGPEQYF. CDR3 nucleotides: TGCAGCGTCGAAACAGGCCCGGAGCAGTACTTC.

The chain has TRBV4-1 and TRBJ2-7; 8 positions agree with TRBD1. V was clipped by 1 base and J by 4 bases; unmatched bases: 9. The CDR3 consists of 16 residues. Germline CDR1 and CDR2: MGHRA and YSYEKL. CDR3 nucleotides: TGCGCCAGCAGCCAAGGGTGGACAGGGATTCGATACGAGCAGTACTTC. Translation gives CASSQGWTGIRYEQYF.

The gene calls are TRBV6-6 and TRBJ1-2; 8 bases match TRBD1. Trimming removed 0 bases from V and 5 bases from J; junction bases left unmatched: 11. The CDR3 runs 17 residues. CDR1 is MNHNY, CDR2 SVGAGI, per germline (reference sequence). The CDR3 spells CASSYSTGRDRRYGYTF. Written as DNA, the CDR3 is TGTGCCAGCAGTTACTCGACCGGGCGGGACAGGCGGTATGGCTACACCTTC.

J is TRBJ2-1 and V is TRBV2, with 10 bases fitting TRBD2. With 7 bases clipped from V and 10 bases from J, the junction kept 7 bases outside the gene matches. This CDR3 spans 13 amino acids. CDR1 and CDR2 (germline): SNHLY, FYNNEI. CDR3 protein: CASTLLTSGEQFF. The CDR3 coding sequence is TGTGCCAGCACCCTGTTGACTAGCGGGGAGCAGTTCTTC.

This clonotype was found a few times. This rearrangement joins TRBV20-1 to TRBJ2-1; 14 bases map to TRBD2. The CDR3 runs to 15 residues. The trim removed 6 bases at V and 3 bases at J, leaving 4 bases unmatched. Germline-derived CDR1 and CDR2 are DFQATT and SNEGSKA (reference sequence). As DNA, the CDR3 is TGCAGTGCACTTGGACTAGCGGGAGGCTACAATGAGCAGTTCTTC. This codes for CSALGLAGGYNEQFF.

This clonotype was picked up a small number of times. The CDR3 coding sequence is TGCAGCGCCGCCGGGCAGCAGAATGAAAAACTGTTTTTT. It codes for CSAAGQQNEKLFF. The V call is TRBV29-1, the J call TRBJ1-4; no definite D call. Trimming stripped 7 bases from V and 5 bases from J, with 14 bases between. Germline V CDR1 and CDR2: SQVTM, ANQGSEA. The length of the CDR3 is 13 residues.

This clonotype has a handful of counts. V and J are TRBV28 and TRBJ2-3; 13 bases align to TRBD2. The germline gives CDR1 MDHEN, CDR2 SYDVKM. V gave up 7 bases and J gave up 2 bases; unmatched junction bases: 18. This CDR3 has 20 residues. The CDR3 DNA reads as TGTGCCAGCACCCAACGAGACCTAGGGACTAGCGGGATAAACACAGATACGCAGTATTTT. This encodes CASTQRDLGTSGINTDTQYF.

A few counts support this clonotype. The chain couples TRBV7-9 to TRBJ1-1, with a tentative D call TRBD1 (6 bases). This CDR3 is 14 amino acids long. Germline assignment: CDR1 SEHNR and CDR2 FQNEAQ (reference sequence). Trimming took off 5 bases at V and 3 bases at J, with 13 bases between the two ends. CDR3 sequence reads: CASSIQGSYTEAFF. CDR3 bases: TGTGCCAGCAGCATTCAGGGGTCCTACACTGAAGCTTTCTTT.

This clonotype was seen more than once but under ten times. The rearrangement uses TRBV9 and TRBJ2-1, with D tentatively TRBD1 (5 bases). The CDR3 has 15 amino acids. CDR1 and CDR2 (germline): SGDLS, YYNGEE. V gave up 0 bases and J gave up 8 bases, with 15 bases separating them. CDR3 nucleotide sequence: TGTGCCAGCAGCGTAGGACAGTTAAGCAGCGATGAGCAGTTCTTC. It is translated as CASSVGQLSSDEQFF.

This chain joins TRBV28 and TRBJ2-1; D call uncertain. The CDR3 is made up of 17 amino acids. The V end was cut by 10 bases, the J end by 0 bases, with 22 bases between. Germline CDR1 is MDHEN and CDR2 is SYDVKM. CDR3 in amino acids: CANRGLRSWSSYNEQFF. CDR3 sequence (DNA): TGTGCCAACAGAGGTCTTCGTAGCTGGAGCTCCTACAATGAGCAGTTCTTC.

This clonotype has a handful of counts. V usage is TRBV20-1 and J usage is TRBJ2-3; TRBD2 matches 11 bases. The CDR3 is 16 amino acids. V trimming: 6 bases; J trimming: 2 bases; junction bases outside the gene matches: 10. Germline-derived CDR1 and CDR2 are DFQATT and SNEGSKA (reference sequence). The CDR3 loop reads CSARTSGRVPTDTQYF. The CDR3 bases are TGCAGTGCGAGAACTAGCGGGAGAGTCCCCACAGATACGCAGTATTTT.

This clonotype was recorded a few times. The V call is TRBV6-5, the J call TRBJ1-5, with D possibly matching TRBD1 (6 bases). Germline values: CDR1 MNHEY, CDR2 SVGAGI. CDR3 length: 14 residues. Trimming shortened V by 2 bases and J by 6 bases, and 11 bases separated the two germline ends. CDR3 sequence (DNA): TGTGCCAGCAGTTACGGGGGGCAAGGTCAGCCCCAGCATTTT. It codes for CASSYGGQGQPQHF.

This clonotype has a handful of counts. The gene calls are TRBV24-1 and TRBJ1-5; 9 nucleotides line up with TRBD1. The CDR3 length is 15 residues. Germline V gene sequence: CDR1 KGHDR, CDR2 SFDVKD. J was trimmed by 7 bases and V by 4 bases; bases with no gene match: 7. In DNA, the CDR3 is TGTGCCACCAGTGAGGGGACAGGGTTCGGGCAGCCCCAGCATTTT. Encoded protein: CATSEGTGFGQPQHF.

This clonotype showed up just a few times. The chain links TRBV5-5 to TRBJ2-3, with a weak D call TRBD2 (6 bases). Trimming removed 0 bases at V and 10 bases at J, with 12 bases between. This CDR3 comprises 13 residues. Germline V lookup: CDR1 SGHKS, CDR2 YYEKEE (reference sequence). The CDR3 DNA is TGTGCCAGCAGCTTGGCCCCGGGAGAAGCGCAGTATTTT. This translates into CASSLAPGEAQYF.

As regards this clonotype: With a much larger clone just one base away, this may be a read error. The genes are TRBV11-1 and TRBJ2-6, with D possibly being TRBD1 or TRBD2 (5 bases each). This CDR3 has 16 residues. Germline-derived CDR1 and CDR2 are SGHAT and FQDESV (reference sequence). The CDR3 DNA reads as TGTGCCAGCAGCCTCCGGACTGTCTCTGGGGCCAACGTCCGGACTTTC. Protein product: CASSLRTVSGANVRTF.

The V call is TRBV29-1, the J call TRBJ2-1, with 8 bases that match TRBD2. The CDR3 contains 14 residues. Germline-derived CDR1 and CDR2 are SQVTM and ANQGSEA. J was trimmed by 4 bases and V by 4 bases; bases with no gene match: 6. In DNA, the CDR3 is TGCAGCGTTGGGCCTAGCGGGCGTTACAATGAGCAGTTCTTC. It is translated as CSVGPSGRYNEQFF.

The J gene is TRBJ1-2, the V gene TRBV13, with a possible D match to TRBD1 (5 bases). The CDR3 runs to 13 residues. The ends were cut back, 4 bases at V and 6 bases at J, with 12 bases in the middle. The germline gives CDR1 PRHDT, CDR2 FYEKMQ (reference sequence). CDR3 residues: CASSWGDQDGYTF. CDR3 in DNA: TGTGCCAGCAGCTGGGGGGATCAAGATGGCTACACCTTC.